The rows below give T cell receptor beta chains drawn from one sample of a study of spatial heterogeneity in lung cancer. In TCRdb, the 5' RACE reads were re-called with MiXCR into one record per CDR3 protein. The table has about 48,000 distinct CDR3 sequences, 5.3% seen once. The input for sequencing was PBMCs, taken at surgery. These receptors originate from a male donor with early-stage non-small cell lung cancer. Each CDR3 is given with its conserved first and last residue. The D gene is left open where the match is weak. Only part of the rows carry a size: once, few, many, or a class if the clone is expanded.

clone_size,d_call,j_call,v_call,cdr3_nt,cdr3_aa
many,NA,TRBJ2-7,TRBV5-1,TGCGCCAGCAGCTTGGTGGTCGCCGCCTCCTACGAGCAGTACTTC,CASSLVVAASYEQYF
many,NA,TRBJ1-1,TRBV28,TGTGCCAGCAGCACCGACTGGAACACTGAAGCTTTCTTT,CASSTDWNTEAFF
many,TRBD2,TRBJ2-5,TRBV7-9,TGTGCCAGCATTCAGCGGGAGGGCGCAGAGACCCAGTACTTC,CASIQREGAETQYF
many,NA,TRBJ2-2,TRBV5-1,TGCGCCAGCAGCTTACAGGGACAATCCGGGGAGCTGTTTTTT,CASSLQGQSGELFF
NA,NA,TRBJ2-5,TRBV6-5,TGTGCCAGCAAAGGGACGGGGGAGACCCAGTACTTC,CASKGTGETQYF
many,NA,TRBJ1-6,TRBV7-9,TGTGCCAGCAGCTTAGGTCGGGCACCCCTCCACTTT,CASSLGRAPLHF
NA,TRBD2,TRBJ2-2,TRBV12-3/TRBV12-4,TGTGCCAGCATCCCCGGAGGCCTAGCGGACACCGGGGAGCTGTTTTTT,CASIPGGLADTGELFF
many,NA,TRBJ2-2,TRBV20-1,TGCAGTGCCCGTCGGATTAAGAGGAACACCGGGGAGCTGTTTTTT,CSARRIKRNTGELFF
many,TRBD2,TRBJ2-3,TRBV30,TGTGCCTGGAGTCCAGGGACTAGCGGGAGGGCGGCGCAGTATTTT,CAWSPGTSGRAAQYF
few,NA,TRBJ2-3,TRBV30,TGTGCCTGGAGTGTCGGCGGGTTCACAGATACGCAGTATTTT,CAWSVGGFTDTQYF
many,NA,TRBJ2-7,TRBV3-1,TGTGCCAGCAGCCTCACTAACCGCCACGAGCAGTACTTC,CASSLTNRHEQYF
many,NA,TRBJ1-5,TRBV19,TGTGCCAGTGTAAGGGAGGGGATTGATAGCAATCAGCCCCAGCATTTT,CASVREGIDSNQPQHF
many,NA,TRBJ2-3,TRBV4-3,TGCGCCAGCAGCCAAGGGGGTAGCACAGATACGCAGTATTTT,CASSQGGSTDTQYF
many,TRBD1,TRBJ2-1,TRBV7-8,TGTGCCAGCAGCCGTTGGACAGGGGGTGGCAATGAGCAGTTCTTC,CASSRWTGGGNEQFF
many,NA,TRBJ2-7,TRBV7-6,TGTGCCAGCAGTTTTAGGGTGACAGGCTGGGGCGAGCAGTACTTC,CASSFRVTGWGEQYF
many,TRBD2,TRBJ2-1,TRBV4-1,TGCGCCAGCAGCCAGCGCCAGGGACTAGCGGTCACTTGGGTAGGGAATGAGCAGTTCTTC,CASSQRQGLAVTWVGNEQFF
many,TRBD1,TRBJ1-2,TRBV18,TGTGCCAGCTCACCTCGGACAGGGACCGACTCCTATGGCTACACCTTC,CASSPRTGTDSYGYTF
few,TRBD2,TRBJ2-1,TRBV20-1,TGCAGTGCTTCGGGGGGGGCCTACAATGAGCAGTTCTTC,CSASGGAYNEQFF
many,TRBD1,TRBJ1-2,TRBV4-1,TGCGCCAGCAGCCAAAGGCCGGACAGGGTGAACTATGGCTACACCTTC,CASSQRPDRVNYGYTF
many,NA,TRBJ2-5,TRBV5-1,TGCGCCAGCAGCTTGATCTCGCGACAGGCAAGGGAGACCCAGTACTTC,CASSLISRQARETQYF
many,NA,TRBJ1-1,TRBV10-3,TGTGCCGTCCGGGACACTCCTGCTATTGAAGCTTTCTTT,CAVRDTPAIEAFF
many,TRBD2,TRBJ2-3,TRBV25-1,TGTGCCAGCAGTGGGGGAGGGAGGGATACGCAGTATTTT,CASSGGGRDTQYF
many,NA,TRBJ1-5,TRBV19,TGTGCCAGTAGTCCCTCGGACGGTAATCAGCCCCAGCATTTT,CASSPSDGNQPQHF
many,TRBD1,TRBJ2-3,TRBV7-8,TGTGCCAGCAGCATACTAGGGACAGGGGGAAGCACAGATACGCAGTATTTT,CASSILGTGGSTDTQYF
many,NA,TRBJ1-5,TRBV28,TGTGCCAGCAGCGACAACCTCGGGGGGGCCGAGCCCCAGCATTTT,CASSDNLGGAEPQHF
many,TRBD2,TRBJ2-5,TRBV6-2/TRBV6-3,TGTGCCAGCACCCTAGCGGGAGTTGAGACCCAGTACTTC,CASTLAGVETQYF
NA,TRBD2,TRBJ2-7,TRBV20-1,TGCAGTGCTCCAGTACCTCTGGGCGGGAGGGCCTACGAGCAGTACTTC,CSAPVPLGGRAYEQYF
NA,NA,TRBJ1-1,TRBV7-2,TGTGCCAGCAGCCGACTGGGAGGGAACACTGAAGCTTTCTTT,CASSRLGGNTEAFF
NA,TRBD2,TRBJ2-1,TRBV14,TGTGCCAGCAGCCAGCGTAGCGGGATGAAGAATGAGCAGTTCTTC,CASSQRSGMKNEQFF
many,NA,TRBJ2-7,TRBV20-1,TGCAGTCTGCTAACCCCCTCCTACGAGCAGTACTTC,CSLLTPSYEQYF
many,NA,TRBJ1-2,TRBV29-1,TGCAGCGTTCAGGGATCCTATGGCTACACCTTC,CSVQGSYGYTF
many,NA,TRBJ2-5,TRBV6-5,TGTGCCAGCTCACGCAGCGGGGAGACCCAGTACTTC,CASSRSGETQYF
many,NA,TRBJ2-1,TRBV11-2,TGTGCCAGCAGCTCCGACTTCAATGAGCAGTTCTTC,CASSSDFNEQFF
many,TRBD2,TRBJ2-3,TRBV20-1,TGCAGTGCTAGACTAGCGGGAGAGGGCACAGATACGCAGTATTTT,CSARLAGEGTDTQYF
many,TRBD1,TRBJ1-1,TRBV5-1,TGCGCCAGCAGCGGTCGACAGGGGGCGTTCACTGAAGCTTTCTTT,CASSGRQGAFTEAFF
many,NA,TRBJ2-1,TRBV2,TGTGCCAGCACCATATACAATGAGCAGTTCTTC,CASTIYNEQFF
many,NA,TRBJ2-7,TRBV29-1,TGCAGCGTCACTACTGGAGAGTACGAGCAGTACTTC,CSVTTGEYEQYF
many,NA,TRBJ1-2,TRBV12-3/TRBV12-4,TGTGCCAGCAGTTTGCTGGAAAACTATGGCTACACCTTC,CASSLLENYGYTF
many,TRBD2,TRBJ2-7,TRBV7-8,TGTGCCAGCAGCACGACTAGCGGTACCTACGAGCAGTACTTC,CASSTTSGTYEQYF
few,TRBD1,TRBJ2-1,TRBV24-1,TGTGCCACCAGTGATTCGGGACAGGGGAATGAGCAGTTCTTC,CATSDSGQGNEQFF
many,TRBD2,TRBJ2-5,TRBV10-3,TGTGCCATCAGTGGAGCTAGCGGGACCCAAGAGACCCAGTACTTC,CAISGASGTQETQYF
many,TRBD1,TRBJ1-3,TRBV6-5,TGTGCCAGCAGTCCGGGACAGGGGGTCCCTGGAAACACCATATATTTT,CASSPGQGVPGNTIYF
many,TRBD2,TRBJ2-3,TRBV7-9,TGTGCCAGCAGCTTCTCGGGGCCCCTAGCGGGAGGTTCTGATACGCAGTATTTT,CASSFSGPLAGGSDTQYF
NA,TRBD2,TRBJ2-7,TRBV5-1,TGCGCCAGCAACTCGGGACTAGCGGGAGGTGGCGAGCAGTACTTC,CASNSGLAGGGEQYF
many,NA,TRBJ2-1,TRBV20-1,TGCAGTGTTGAGGGCAGGATCAAACTTTATTCCTACAATGAGCAGTTCTTC,CSVEGRIKLYSYNEQFF
NA,NA,TRBJ1-1,TRBV7-9,TGTGCCAGCAGCCCCTCTCACGGGAACACTGAAGCTTTCTTT,CASSPSHGNTEAFF